The 13 T cell receptor beta chains in this list originate from one sample, sequenced in a study of blood T cell repertoires in COVID-19. Sequenced by immunoSEQ multiplex PCR; TCRdb stores in-frame clones only, minus some. The data show roughly 70,000 clones, approximately 90% seen once. Sequenced material: peripheral blood. Receptors were obtained from a woman aged 80 or over with active COVID-19.

The gene calls are TRBV27 and TRBJ1-4, with 11 positions matching TRBD1. Germline trimming cut 5 bases from V and 3 bases from J; bases unmatched to any gene: 14. Germline values: CDR1 MNHEY, CDR2 SMNVEV (reference sequence). The CDR3 runs 19 residues. DNA of the CDR3: TGTGCCAGCAGTCCCCTACGGACAGGGGGCCGCAGGTCTAATGAAAAACTGTTTTTT. Residues: CASSPLRTGGRRSNEKLFF.

The CDR3 sequence is CASSSAYEQYF. As DNA, the CDR3 is TGTGCCAGCAGCTCCGCCTACGAGCAGTACTTC. The gene calls are TRBV9 and TRBJ2-7; D is uncertain. The V gene lost 4 bases and the J gene lost 2 bases, with 4 bases spanning the gap. Germline CDR1 is SGDLS and CDR2 is YYNGEE. The CDR3 is 11 amino acids.

Notes on this clone: At one boundary the junction diverges from the germline segment, which might be a read error. The rearrangement uses TRBV11-3 and TRBJ2-2; 11 bases line up with TRBD2. The CDR3 sequence is 16 residues long. Per germline, CDR1 SGHNT and CDR2 YENEEA. The CDR3 DNA reads as TGTGCCAGCAGTTTAGCGGGAGGGCCTTACACCGGGGAGCTGTTTTTT. As protein: CASSLAGGPYTGELFF.

CDR3 in amino acids: CASSPWGGSVYQPQHF. CDR3 in DNA: TGTGCCAGCAGCCCTTGGGGGGGCAGCGTTTATCAGCCCCAGCATTTT. The rearrangement uses TRBV5-6 and TRBJ1-5; possible D gene TRBD1, 6 bases. The V end lost 4 bases, the J end lost 5 bases, and 19 bases lay between the germline ends. The CDR3 is 16 amino acids. The germline V gene encodes CDR1 SGHDT and CDR2 YYEEEE.

The rearrangement uses TRBV11-3 and TRBJ2-2; 8 bases are shared with TRBD2. Trimming removed 5 bases from V and 5 bases from J; junction bases left unmatched: 7. The CDR3 loop spans 15 amino acids. The V gene's germline CDR1 is SGHNT and CDR2 YENEEA. DNA of the CDR3: TGTGCCAGCAGCCCCCCCGGGGGGGCGACCGGGGAGCTGTTTTTT. The encoded protein is CASSPPGGATGELFF.

This chain links TRBV7-9 with TRBJ2-3; 8 positions agree with TRBD2. V shed 4 bases and J 1 base; nucleotides not matched to a gene: 10. CDR3 length equals 17 residues. Germline CDR1 SEHNR, CDR2 FQNEAQ (reference sequence). The CDR3 loop reads CASSSSEAGARTDTQYF. The CDR3 DNA sequence: TGTGCCAGCAGCTCGTCTGAAGCGGGAGCCCGCACAGATACGCAGTATTTT.

The V and J genes are TRBV12-3 or TRBV12-4 and TRBJ1-2, with no clear D. The ends were cut back, 5 bases at V and 8 bases at J, with 12 bases in the middle. The length of the CDR3 is 12 residues. The CDR3 protein is CASSPSVEGYTF. CDR3 coding DNA: TGTGCCAGCAGTCCTTCGGTGGAGGGCTACACCTTC.

The chain recombines TRBV27 with TRBJ2-1; perhaps TRBD2 as D (6 bases). Germline lookup yields CDR1 MNHEY and CDR2 SMNVEV (reference sequence). V gave up 7 bases and J gave up 10 bases, with 14 bases separating them. This CDR3 spans 12 amino acids. The chain's CDR3 is CASIQDGGEQFF. CDR3 bases: TGTGCCAGCATCCAAGACGGAGGGGAGCAGTTCTTC.

The chain has TRBV30 and TRBJ1-5, with 9 bases lining up with TRBD1. The V segment lost 1 base and the J segment 14 bases; nucleotides outside the gene matches: 12. The CDR3 is 14 residues long. Germline CDR1 GTSNPN, CDR2 SVGIG (reference sequence). CDR3 protein: CAWSGGQGPLPEHF. CDR3 bases: TGTGCCTGGAGTGGGGGACAGGGACCCCTCCCGGAGCATTTT.

The CDR3 bases are TGTGCCAGCAGCTTAATGGGACAGACTTTATACGAGCAGTACTTC. It specifies CASSLMGQTLYEQYF. The V and J genes are TRBV7-9 and TRBJ2-7; TRBD1 matches 7 bases. From germline, CDR1 is SEHNR and CDR2 FQNEAQ (reference sequence). The CDR3 runs to 15 residues. Unmatched junction bases numbered 8, after V lost 2 bases and J lost 4 bases.

The chain employs TRBV6-4 and TRBJ2-3; 12 bases line up with TRBD1. V dropped 5 bases and J dropped 4; count of bases not matched to a gene: 4. This CDR3 contains 15 residues. Germline assignment: CDR1 MRHNA and CDR2 SNTAGT. CDR3 residues: CASSRGQGASDTQYF. CDR3 nucleotide sequence: TGTGCCAGCAGTCGGGGACAGGGGGCCTCAGATACGCAGTATTTT.

The chain carries TRBV6-8 and TRBJ2-1; 11 bases are a match to TRBD2. The CDR3 length is 16 residues. V was clipped by 4 bases and J by 7 bases; unmatched bases: 9. Germline V gene data show CDR1 as MNHGY and CDR2 as SAAAGT. Here the CDR3 reads CASSLGLAAPWNEQFF. DNA for the CDR3: TGTGCCAGCAGTTTGGGACTAGCGGCCCCTTGGAATGAGCAGTTCTTC.

The chain joins TRBV9 to TRBJ2-7; 10 bases fit TRBD1. Trimming at V came to 2 bases and at J to 0 bases, leaving 11 bases not matched to a gene. CDR1 is SGDLS, CDR2 YYNGEE, per germline. The CDR3 totals 18 residues. The CDR3 DNA is TGTGCCAGCAGCGTCCAGCCCGGGACAGGGGTTTTCTCCTACGAGCAGTACTTC. Residues: CASSVQPGTGVFSYEQYF. Looking up the rest from reference TRBV9 and TRBJ2-7 gives the full variable domain: DSGVTQTPKHLITATGQRVTLRCSPRSGDLSVYWYQQSLDQGLQFLIQYYNGEERAKGNILERFSAQQFPDLHSELNLSSLELGDSALYFCASSVQPGTGVFSYEQYFGPGTRLTVT.